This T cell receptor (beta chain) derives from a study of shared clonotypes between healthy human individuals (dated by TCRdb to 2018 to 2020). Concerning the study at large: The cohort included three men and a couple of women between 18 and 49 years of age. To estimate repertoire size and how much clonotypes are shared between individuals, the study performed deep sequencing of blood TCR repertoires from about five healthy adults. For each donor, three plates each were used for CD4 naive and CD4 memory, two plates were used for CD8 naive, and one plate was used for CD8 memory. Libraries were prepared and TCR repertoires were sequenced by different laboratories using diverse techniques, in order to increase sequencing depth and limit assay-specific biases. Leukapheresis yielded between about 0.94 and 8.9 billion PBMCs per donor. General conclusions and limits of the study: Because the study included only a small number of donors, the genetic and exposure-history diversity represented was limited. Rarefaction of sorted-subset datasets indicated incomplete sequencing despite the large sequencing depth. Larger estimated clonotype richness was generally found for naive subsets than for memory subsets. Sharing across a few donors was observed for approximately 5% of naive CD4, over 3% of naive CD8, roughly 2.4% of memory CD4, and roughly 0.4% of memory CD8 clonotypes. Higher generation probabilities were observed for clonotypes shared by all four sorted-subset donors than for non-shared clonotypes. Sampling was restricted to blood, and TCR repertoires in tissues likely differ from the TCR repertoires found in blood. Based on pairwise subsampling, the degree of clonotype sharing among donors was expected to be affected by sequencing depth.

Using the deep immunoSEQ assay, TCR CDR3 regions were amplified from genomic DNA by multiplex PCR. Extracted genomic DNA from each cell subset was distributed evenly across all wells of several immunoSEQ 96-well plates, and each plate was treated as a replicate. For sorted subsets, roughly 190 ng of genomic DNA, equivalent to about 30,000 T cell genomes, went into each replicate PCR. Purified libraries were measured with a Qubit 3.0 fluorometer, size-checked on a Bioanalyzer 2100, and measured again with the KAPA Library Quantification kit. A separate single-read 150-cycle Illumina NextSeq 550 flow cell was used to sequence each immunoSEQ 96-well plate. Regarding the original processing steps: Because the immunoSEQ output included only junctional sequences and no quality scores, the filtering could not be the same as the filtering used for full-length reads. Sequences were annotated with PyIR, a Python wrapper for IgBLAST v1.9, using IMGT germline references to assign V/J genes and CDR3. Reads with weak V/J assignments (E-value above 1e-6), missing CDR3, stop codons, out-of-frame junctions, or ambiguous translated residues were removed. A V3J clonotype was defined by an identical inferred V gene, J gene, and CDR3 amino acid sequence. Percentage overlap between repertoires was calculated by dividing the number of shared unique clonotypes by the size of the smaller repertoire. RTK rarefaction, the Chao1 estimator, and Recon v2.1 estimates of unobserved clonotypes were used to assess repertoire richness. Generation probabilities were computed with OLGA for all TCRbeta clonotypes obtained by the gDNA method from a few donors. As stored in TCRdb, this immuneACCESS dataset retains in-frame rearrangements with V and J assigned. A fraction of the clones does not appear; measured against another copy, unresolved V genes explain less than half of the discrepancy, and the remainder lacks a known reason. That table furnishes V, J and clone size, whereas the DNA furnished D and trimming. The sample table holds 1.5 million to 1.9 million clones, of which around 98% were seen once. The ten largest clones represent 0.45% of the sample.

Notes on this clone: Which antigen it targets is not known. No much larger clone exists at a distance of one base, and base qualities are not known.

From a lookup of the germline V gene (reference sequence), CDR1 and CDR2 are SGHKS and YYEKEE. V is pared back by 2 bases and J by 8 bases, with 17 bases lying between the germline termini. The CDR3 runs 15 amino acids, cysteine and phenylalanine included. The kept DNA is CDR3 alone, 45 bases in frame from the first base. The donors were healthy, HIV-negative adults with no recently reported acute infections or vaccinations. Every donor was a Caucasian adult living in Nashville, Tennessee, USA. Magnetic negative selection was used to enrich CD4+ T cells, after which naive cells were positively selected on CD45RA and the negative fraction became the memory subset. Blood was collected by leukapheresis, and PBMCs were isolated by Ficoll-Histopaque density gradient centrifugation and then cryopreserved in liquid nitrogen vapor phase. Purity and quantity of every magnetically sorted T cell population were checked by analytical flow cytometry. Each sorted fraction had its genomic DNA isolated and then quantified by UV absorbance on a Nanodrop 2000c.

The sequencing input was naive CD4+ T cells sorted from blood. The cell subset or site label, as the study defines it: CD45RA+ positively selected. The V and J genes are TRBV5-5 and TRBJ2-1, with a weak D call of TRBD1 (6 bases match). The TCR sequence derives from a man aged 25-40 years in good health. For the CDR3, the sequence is CASSLPPQGRDEQFF. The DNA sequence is TGTGCCAGCAGCTTACCGCCACAGGGTCGTGATGAGCAGTTCTTC.